Each of the 2 T cell receptor beta chains below was sequenced from the same sample in a study of vaccination effects on CD4 cells after COVID-19. Within the ViraFEST assay, antigen-specific CD4+ T cells underwent expansion with viral peptide pools prior to sequencing. The culture ran for approximately 9 days before CD4+ T cells were isolated. The individual was infected with SARS-CoV-2 between March and December 2020, as confirmed by PCR. Each participant was given two doses of one vaccine (BNT162b2 or mRNA-1273). Here immunoSEQ multiplex PCR was the method, and the copy in TCRdb shows in-frame clones only, minus some. The data hold some 15,000 clones, with more than 70% observed a single time. These receptors' targets are unknown. The source material was CD4+ T cells from PBMCs cultured with HCoV-NL63 spike peptides, sampled after COVID-19 vaccination. The origin of the receptors is a human donor who had a prior SARS-CoV-2 infection.

This chain uses TRBV28 with TRBJ2-3; D not resolved. V was pared by 6 bases and J by 2 bases, with 12 bases between. From germline, CDR1 is MDHEN and CDR2 SYDVKM. This CDR3 has 14 amino acids. The CDR3 DNA sequence: TGTGCCAGCAGGAAACCGGGCCTCACAGATACGCAGTATTTT. This sequence encodes CASRKPGLTDTQYF.

This clone was seen a few times. This chain joins TRBV5-1 and TRBJ2-1; 8 nucleotides agree with TRBD2. The germline gives CDR1 SGHRS, CDR2 YFSETQ. Unmatched junction bases numbered 6, after V lost 2 bases and J lost 5 bases. The CDR3 runs 15 residues. The CDR3 loop is CASSFQAGVNNEQFF. CDR3 in DNA: TGCGCCAGCAGCTTTCAAGCGGGGGTTAACAATGAGCAGTTCTTC. Full variable domain (outside the CDR3, taken from reference TRBV5-1 and TRBJ2-1): KAGVTQTPRYLIKTRGQQVTLSCSPISGHRSVSWYQQTPGQGLQFLFEYFSETQRNKGNFPGRFSGRQFSNSRSEMNVSTLELGDSALYLCASSFQAGVNNEQFFGPGTRLTVL.